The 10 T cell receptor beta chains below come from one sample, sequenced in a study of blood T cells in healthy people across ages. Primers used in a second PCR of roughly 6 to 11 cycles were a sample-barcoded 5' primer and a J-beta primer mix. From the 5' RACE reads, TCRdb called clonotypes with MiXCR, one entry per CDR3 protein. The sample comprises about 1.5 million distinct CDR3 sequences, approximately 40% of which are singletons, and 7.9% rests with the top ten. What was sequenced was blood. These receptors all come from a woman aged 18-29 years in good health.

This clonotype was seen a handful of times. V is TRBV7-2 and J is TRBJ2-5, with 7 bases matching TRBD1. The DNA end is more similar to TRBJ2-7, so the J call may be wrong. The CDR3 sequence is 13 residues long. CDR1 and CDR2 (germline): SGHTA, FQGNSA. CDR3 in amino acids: CASSGRDRREQYF. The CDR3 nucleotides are TGTGCCAGCAGCGGCCGGGACAGACGCGAGCAGTACTTC.

The CDR3 region has the DNA TGCGCCAGCAGCCAAGATCAGTTTTGGACCCAGTACTTC. Its translation: CASSQDQFWTQYF. The chain uses TRBV4-1 and TRBJ2-7; D gene ambiguous. The better agreement between TRBJ2-5 and the DNA end casts doubt on the J call. The germline gives CDR1 MGHRA, CDR2 YSYEKL. The CDR3 loop spans 13 amino acids.

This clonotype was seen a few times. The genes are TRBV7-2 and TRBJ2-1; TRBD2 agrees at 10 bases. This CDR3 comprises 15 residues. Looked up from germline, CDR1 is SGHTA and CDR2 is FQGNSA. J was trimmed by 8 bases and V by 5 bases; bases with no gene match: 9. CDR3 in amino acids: CASSRKAGGDDEQFF. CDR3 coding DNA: TGTGCCAGCAGCCGAAAAGCGGGAGGGGATGATGAGCAGTTCTTC.

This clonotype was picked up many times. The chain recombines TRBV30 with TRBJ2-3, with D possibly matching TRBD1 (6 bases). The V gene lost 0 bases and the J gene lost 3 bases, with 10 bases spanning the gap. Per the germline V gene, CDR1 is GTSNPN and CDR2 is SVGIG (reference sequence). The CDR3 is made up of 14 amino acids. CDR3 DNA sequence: TGTGCCTGGAGTGTACTGGGGGCGACAGATACGCAGTATTTT. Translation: CAWSVLGATDTQYF.

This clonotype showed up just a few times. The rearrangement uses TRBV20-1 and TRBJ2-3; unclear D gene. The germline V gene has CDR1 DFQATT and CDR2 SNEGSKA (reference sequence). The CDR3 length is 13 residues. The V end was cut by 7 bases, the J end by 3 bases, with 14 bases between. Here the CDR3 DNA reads TGCAGTGTCACGAAAGTGGTTACAGATACGCAGTATTTT. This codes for CSVTKVVTDTQYF.

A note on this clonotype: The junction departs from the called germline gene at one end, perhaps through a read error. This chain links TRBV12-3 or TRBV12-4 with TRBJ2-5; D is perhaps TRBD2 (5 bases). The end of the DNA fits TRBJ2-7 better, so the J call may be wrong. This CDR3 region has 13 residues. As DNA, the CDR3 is TGTGCCAACAGTCCTACCGGGGTCTCCGAGCAGTACTTC. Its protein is CANSPTGVSEQYF.

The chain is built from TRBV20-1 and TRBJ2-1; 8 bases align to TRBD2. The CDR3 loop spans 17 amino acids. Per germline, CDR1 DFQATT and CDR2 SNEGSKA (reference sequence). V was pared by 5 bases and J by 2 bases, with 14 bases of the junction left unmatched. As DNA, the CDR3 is TGCAGTGCTGAAGGGGCGAAACGGGGGGGAACCTACAATGAGCAGTTCTTC. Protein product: CSAEGAKRGGTYNEQFF.

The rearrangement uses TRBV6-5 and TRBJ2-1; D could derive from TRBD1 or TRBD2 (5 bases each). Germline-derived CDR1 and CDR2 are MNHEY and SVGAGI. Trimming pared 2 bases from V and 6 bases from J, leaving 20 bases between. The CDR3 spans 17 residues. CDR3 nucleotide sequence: TGTGCCAGCAGTTACAAGTTCGGGGCAGCCTCGGGCAATGAGCAGTTCTTC. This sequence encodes CASSYKFGAASGNEQFF.

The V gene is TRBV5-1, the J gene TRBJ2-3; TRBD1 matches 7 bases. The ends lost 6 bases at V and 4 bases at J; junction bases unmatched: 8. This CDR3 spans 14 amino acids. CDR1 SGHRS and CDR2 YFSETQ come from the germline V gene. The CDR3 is CASNPGQAADTQYF. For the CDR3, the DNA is TGCGCCAGCAACCCCGGACAGGCGGCAGATACGCAGTATTTT.

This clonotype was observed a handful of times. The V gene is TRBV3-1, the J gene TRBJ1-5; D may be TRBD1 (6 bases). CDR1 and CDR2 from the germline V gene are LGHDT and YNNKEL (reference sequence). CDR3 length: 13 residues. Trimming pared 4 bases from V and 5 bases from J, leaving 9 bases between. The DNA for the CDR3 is TGTGCCAGCAGCCGGGGGGCGGATCAGCCCCAGCATTTT. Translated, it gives CASSRGADQPQHF.